A selection of T cell receptor beta chains follows, all from one sample in a study of CD8+ T cells in alopecia areata. The method was immunoSEQ multiplex PCR; TCRdb's version includes in-frame clones alone and lacks a portion of them. Among 200,000 to 250,000 clones listed, about 58% were seen once. Sequencing used CD4+ T cells sorted from blood, obtained at week 4, from a patient treated with tofacitinib. These receptors originate from a human donor with alopecia areata. Each CDR3 is given with its conserved first and last residue. A D gene is named only where the DNA matches it firmly. Clone size is given for some rows only: seen once, a few or many times, or a class if the clone is expanded.

D gene: -; clone size: -; V gene: TRBV15; J gene: TRBJ1-3; CDR3 protein: CATSEEGRGRGNTIYF; CDR3 DNA: TGTGCCACCAGCGAAGAGGGCCGGGGGAGAGGAAACACCATATATTTT
D gene: -; clone size: -; V gene: TRBV5-4; J gene: TRBJ1-2; CDR3 protein: CASSLNSNYGYTF; CDR3 DNA: TGTGCCAGCAGCTTGAACAGTAACTATGGCTACACCTTC
D gene: -; clone size: -; V gene: TRBV7-2; J gene: TRBJ2-4; CDR3 protein: CASSQGQKNIQYF; CDR3 DNA: TGTGCCAGCAGCCAGGGACAAAAAAACATTCAGTACTTC
D gene: TRBD1; clone size: -; V gene: TRBV5-6; J gene: TRBJ1-1; CDR3 protein: CASSSDRGRAFF; CDR3 DNA: TGTGCCAGCAGCTCGGACAGGGGACGAGCTTTCTTT
D gene: TRBD1; clone size: -; V gene: TRBV4-1; J gene: TRBJ2-3; CDR3 protein: CASSPGQGTDTQYF; CDR3 DNA: TGCGCCAGCAGCCCGGGACAGGGCACAGATACGCAGTATTTT
D gene: TRBD2; clone size: -; V gene: TRBV29-1; J gene: TRBJ2-3; CDR3 protein: CSVEAGGVTDTQYF; CDR3 DNA: TGCAGCGTTGAAGCGGGAGGGGTCACAGATACGCAGTATTTT
D gene: -; clone size: -; V gene: TRBV25-1; J gene: TRBJ1-2; CDR3 protein: CASSRDGANYGYTF; CDR3 DNA: TGTGCCAGCAGTCGGGACGGTGCTAACTATGGCTACACCTTC
D gene: -; clone size: -; V gene: TRBV10-3; J gene: TRBJ2-3; CDR3 protein: CAISDKDTQYF; CDR3 DNA: TGTGCCATCAGTGACAAGGATACGCAGTATTTT
D gene: TRBD1; clone size: once; V gene: TRBV29-1; J gene: TRBJ1-4; CDR3 protein: CSVGTGGNEKLFF; CDR3 DNA: TGCAGCGTTGGGACAGGAGGAAATGAAAAACTGTTTTTT
D gene: TRBD2; clone size: -; V gene: TRBV29-1; J gene: TRBJ2-3; CDR3 protein: CSVQLTSGGITDTQYF; CDR3 DNA: TGCAGCGTACAACTAACTAGCGGGGGGATTACAGATACGCAGTATTTT
D gene: -; clone size: -; V gene: TRBV7-2; J gene: TRBJ2-5; CDR3 protein: CASSLLGREQETQYF; CDR3 DNA: TGTGCCAGCAGCTTATTGGGCAGGGAACAAGAGACCCAGTACTTC
D gene: -; clone size: -; V gene: TRBV29-1; J gene: TRBJ1-2; CDR3 protein: CVVSSGDGYTF; CDR3 DNA: TGCGTCGTCTCCAGTGGGGATGGCTACACCTTC